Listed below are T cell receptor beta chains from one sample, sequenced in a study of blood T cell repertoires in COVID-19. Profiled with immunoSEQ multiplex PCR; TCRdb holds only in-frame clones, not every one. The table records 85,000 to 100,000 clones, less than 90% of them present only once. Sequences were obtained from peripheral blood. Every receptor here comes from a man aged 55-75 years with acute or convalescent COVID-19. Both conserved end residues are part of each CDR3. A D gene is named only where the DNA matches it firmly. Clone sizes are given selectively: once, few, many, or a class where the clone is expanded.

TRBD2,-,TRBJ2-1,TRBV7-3,CASSSGLAGTEQFF,TGTGCCAGCAGCTCGGGACTAGCGGGGACTGAGCAGTTCTTC
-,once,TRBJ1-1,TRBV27,CASRSTSVIEAFF,TGTGCCAGCAGGAGCACGTCGGTGATTGAAGCTTTCTTT
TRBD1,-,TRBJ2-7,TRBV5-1,CASSIGQGLHEQYF,TGCGCCAGCAGCATCGGACAGGGACTCCACGAGCAGTACTTC
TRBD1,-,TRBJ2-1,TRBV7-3,CASSLSGQDNEQFF,TGTGCCAGCAGCTTATCTGGACAGGACAATGAGCAGTTCTTC
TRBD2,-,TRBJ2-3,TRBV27,CASSSLQAGGNTDTQYF,TGTGCCAGCAGTTCCCTACAAGCGGGGGGTAACACAGATACGCAGTATTTT
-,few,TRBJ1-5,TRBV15,CATSRAGSSQPQHF,TGTGCCACCAGCAGAGCCGGGAGCAGTCAGCCCCAGCATTTT
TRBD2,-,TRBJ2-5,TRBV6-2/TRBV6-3,CASSYGGEETQYF,TGTGCCAGCAGTTACGGGGGGGAAGAGACCCAGTACTTC
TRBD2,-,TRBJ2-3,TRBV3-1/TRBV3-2,CASSQRGGDTQYF,TGTGCCAGCAGCCAACGGGGAGGGGATACGCAGTATTTT
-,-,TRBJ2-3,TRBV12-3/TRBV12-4,CASSLARVDTQYF,TGTGCCAGCAGTTTAGCGAGGGTAGATACGCAGTATTTT
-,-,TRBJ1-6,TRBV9,CASSVGQGINSPLHF,TGTGCCAGCAGCGTAGGGCAGGGTATTAATTCACCCCTCCACTTT
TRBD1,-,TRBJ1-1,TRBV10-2,CASSYHSTGGAEAFF,TGCGCCAGCAGTTATCACTCGACAGGGGGAGCTGAAGCTTTCTTT
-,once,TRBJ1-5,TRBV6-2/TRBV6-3,CASSVNARQPQHF,TGTGCCAGCAGTGTAAACGCGCGTCAGCCCCAGCATTTT
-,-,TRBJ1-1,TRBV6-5,CASSYGRNTEAFF,TGTGCCAGCAGTTACGGGAGGAACACTGAAGCTTTCTTT
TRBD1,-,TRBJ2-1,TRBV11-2,CASSSRTGVSDEQFF,TGTGCCAGCAGCTCGAGGACAGGGGTATCGGATGAGCAGTTCTTC
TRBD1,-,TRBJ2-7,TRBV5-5,CASSYSRDRTYEQYF,TGTGCCAGCAGCTATTCCCGGGACAGGACCTACGAGCAGTACTTC
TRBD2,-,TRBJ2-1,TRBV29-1,CSSSGRGNEQFF,TGCAGCTCTAGCGGGAGAGGGAATGAGCAGTTCTTC
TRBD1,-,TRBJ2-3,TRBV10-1,CASSEWTGVTDTQYF,TGCGCCAGCAGTGAGTGGACAGGGGTCACAGATACGCAGTATTTT
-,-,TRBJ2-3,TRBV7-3,CASSPRDGGTDTQYF,TGTGCCAGCAGCCCGCGGGACGGAGGCACAGATACGCAGTATTTT
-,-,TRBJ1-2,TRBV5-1,CASSPTANYDGYTF,TGCGCCAGCAGCCCGACGGCGAACTATGACGGCTACACCTTC
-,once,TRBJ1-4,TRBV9,CASSVTADNEKLFF,TGTGCCAGCAGCGTGACAGCCGATAATGAAAAACTGTTTTTT
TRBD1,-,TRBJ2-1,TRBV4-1,CATTAGTVLYNEQFF,TGCGCCACCACGGCCGGGACAGTCCTTTACAATGAGCAGTTCTTC
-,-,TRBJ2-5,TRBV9,CASSPRGETQYF,TGTGCCAGCAGCCCCCGGGGGGAGACCCAGTACTTC
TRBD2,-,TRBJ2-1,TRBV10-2,CASRLAGGQNNEQFF,TGCGCCAGCAGACTAGCGGGAGGGCAGAACAATGAGCAGTTCTTC
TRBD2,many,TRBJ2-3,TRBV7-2,CASSKGLAGVNTQYF,TGTGCCAGCAGCAAGGGACTAGCGGGAGTGAATACGCAGTATTTT
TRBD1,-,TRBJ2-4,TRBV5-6,CASSDMQGAKNIQYF,TGTGCCAGCAGCGATATGCAGGGGGCAAAAAACATTCAGTACTTC
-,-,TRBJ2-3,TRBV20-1,CSASGSDTQYF,TGCAGTGCTAGCGGGTCAGATACGCAGTATTTT
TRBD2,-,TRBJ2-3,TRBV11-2,CASSLGLATDTQYF,TGTGCCAGCAGCTTAGGACTAGCGACAGATACGCAGTATTTT
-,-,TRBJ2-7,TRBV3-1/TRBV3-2,CASSQEPSASSYEQYF,TGTGCCAGCAGCCAAGAACCCAGCGCTAGCTCCTACGAGCAGTACTTC
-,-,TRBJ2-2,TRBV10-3,CAISVEVAGELFF,TGTGCCATCAGTGTAGAAGTGGCCGGGGAGCTGTTTTTT
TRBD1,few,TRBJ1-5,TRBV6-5,CASRKQGPSNQPQHF,TGTGCCAGCAGGAAACAGGGGCCTTCCAATCAGCCCCAGCATTTT
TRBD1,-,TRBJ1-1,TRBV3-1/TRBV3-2,CASRGTGVNTEAFF,TGTGCCAGCAGAGGGACAGGCGTGAACACTGAAGCTTTCTTT
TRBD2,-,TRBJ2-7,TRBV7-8,CASSPSSGRAYEQYF,TGTGCCAGCAGCCCATCTAGCGGGAGGGCCTACGAGCAGTACTTC
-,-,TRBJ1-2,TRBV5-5,CASSPPVANYGYTF,TGTGCCAGCAGCCCTCCTGTAGCTAACTATGGCTACACCTTC
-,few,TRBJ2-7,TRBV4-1,CASGTGASGRGEQYF,TGCGCCAGCGGTACGGGTGCTAGCGGCAGGGGTGAGCAGTACTTC
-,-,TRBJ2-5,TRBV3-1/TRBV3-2,CASSQGVERLQETQYF,TGTGCCAGCAGCCAAGGGGTCGAGCGGCTCCAAGAGACCCAGTACTTC
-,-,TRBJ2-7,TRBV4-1,CASSQALPPVFYEQYF,TGCGCCAGCAGCCAAGCTCTACCCCCGGTGTTCTACGAGCAGTACTTC
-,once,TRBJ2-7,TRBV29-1,CSVGGASYEQYF,TGCAGCGTTGGTGGGGCCTCCTACGAGCAGTACTTC
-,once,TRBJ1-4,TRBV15,CATSRERGGGEKLFF,TGTGCCACCAGCAGAGAGCGGGGAGGAGGGGAAAAACTGTTTTTT
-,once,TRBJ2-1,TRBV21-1,CASSGQGASYNEQFF,TGTGCCAGCAGCGGACAGGGGGCATCCTACAATGAGCAGTTCTTC
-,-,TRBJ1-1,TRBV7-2,CASSLGRFGTEAFF,TGTGCCAGCAGCTTGGGGCGTTTTGGCACTGAAGCTTTCTTT
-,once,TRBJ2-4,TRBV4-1,CASSQEKLAGKNIQYF,TGCGCCAGCAGCCAAGAAAAGTTAGCCGGTAAAAACATTCAGTACTTC
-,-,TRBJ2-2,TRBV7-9,CASSLVGADTGELFF,TGTGCCAGCAGCTTAGTAGGGGCGGACACCGGGGAGCTGTTTTTT
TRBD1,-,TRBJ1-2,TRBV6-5,CASSATGQGRGYTF,TGTGCCAGCAGCGCGACGGGACAGGGCAGAGGCTACACCTTC
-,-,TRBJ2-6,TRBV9,CASSPRNFFPGFSSAGANVLTF,TGTGCCAGCAGCCCACGGAACTTTTTCCCAGGGTTCTCTTCGGCTGGGGCCAACGTCCTGACTTTC
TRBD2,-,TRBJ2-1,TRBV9,CASSVSGGVNEQFF,TGTGCCAGCAGCGTTAGCGGGGGGGTAAATGAGCAGTTCTTC
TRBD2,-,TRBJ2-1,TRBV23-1,CASSPGPSGRKPFSNEQFF,TGCGCCAGCAGTCCTGGGCCTAGCGGGAGAAAACCCTTTAGCAATGAGCAGTTCTTC
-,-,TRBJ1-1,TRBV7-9,CASSLDSYTEAFF,TGTGCCAGCAGCTTGGACAGCTACACTGAAGCTTTCTTT
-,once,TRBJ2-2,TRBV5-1,CASSLGTVGTGELFF,TGCGCCAGCAGCTTGGGGACAGTGGGGACCGGGGAGCTGTTTTTT
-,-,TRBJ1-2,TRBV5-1,CASSFGGPNYGYTF,TGCGCCAGCAGCTTCGGGGGTCCTAACTATGGCTACACCTTC
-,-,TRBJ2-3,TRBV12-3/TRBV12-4,CASSLGLVDTQYF,TGTGCCAGCAGTCTCGGCCTAGTAGATACGCAGTATTTT
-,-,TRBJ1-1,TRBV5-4,CASSLDRVANTEAFF,TGTGCCAGCAGCTTGGACAGGGTCGCGAACACTGAAGCTTTCTTT
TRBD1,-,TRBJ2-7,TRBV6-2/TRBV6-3,CASSYGQGAYEQYF,TGTGCCAGCAGTTACGGACAGGGGGCGTACGAGCAGTACTTC